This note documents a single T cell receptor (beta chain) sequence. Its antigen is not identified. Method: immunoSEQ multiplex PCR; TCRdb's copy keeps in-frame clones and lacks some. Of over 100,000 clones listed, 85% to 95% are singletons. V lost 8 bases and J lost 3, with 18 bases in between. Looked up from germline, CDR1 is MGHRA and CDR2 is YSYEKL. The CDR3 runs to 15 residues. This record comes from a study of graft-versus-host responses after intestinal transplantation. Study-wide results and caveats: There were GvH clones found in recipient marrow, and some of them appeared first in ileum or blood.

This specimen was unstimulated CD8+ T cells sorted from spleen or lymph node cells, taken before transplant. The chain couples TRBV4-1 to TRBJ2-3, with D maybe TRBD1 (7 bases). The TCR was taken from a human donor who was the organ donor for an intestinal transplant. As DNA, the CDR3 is TGCGCCAGCGCGAAGATCCAGGGGGGAACAGATACGCAGTATTTT. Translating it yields CASAKIQGGTDTQYF.